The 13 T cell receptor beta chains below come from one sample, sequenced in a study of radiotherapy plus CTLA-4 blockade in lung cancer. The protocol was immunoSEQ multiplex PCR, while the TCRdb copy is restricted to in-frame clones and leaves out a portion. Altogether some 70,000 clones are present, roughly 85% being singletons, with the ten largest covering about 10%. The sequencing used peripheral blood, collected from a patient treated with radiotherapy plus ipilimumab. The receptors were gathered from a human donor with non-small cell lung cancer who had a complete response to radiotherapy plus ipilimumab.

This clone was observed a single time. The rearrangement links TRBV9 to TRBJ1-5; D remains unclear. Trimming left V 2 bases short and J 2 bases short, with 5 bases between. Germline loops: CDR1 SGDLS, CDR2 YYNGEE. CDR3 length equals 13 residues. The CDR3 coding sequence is TGTGCCAGCAGCGTTTTCGGCAATCAGCCCCAGCATTTT. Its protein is CASSVFGNQPQHF.

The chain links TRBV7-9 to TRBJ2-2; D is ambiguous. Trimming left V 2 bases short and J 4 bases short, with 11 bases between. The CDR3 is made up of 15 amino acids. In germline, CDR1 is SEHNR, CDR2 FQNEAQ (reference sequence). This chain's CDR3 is CASSLLSPGTGELFF. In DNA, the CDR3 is TGTGCCAGCAGCTTACTTAGTCCGGGCACCGGGGAGCTGTTTTTT.

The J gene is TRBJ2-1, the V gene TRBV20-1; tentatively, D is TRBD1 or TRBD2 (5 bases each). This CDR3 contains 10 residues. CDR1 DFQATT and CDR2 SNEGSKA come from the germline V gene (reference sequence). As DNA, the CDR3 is TGCGGATCCCTGGGGGAGGAGCAGTTCTTC. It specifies CGSLGEEQFF.

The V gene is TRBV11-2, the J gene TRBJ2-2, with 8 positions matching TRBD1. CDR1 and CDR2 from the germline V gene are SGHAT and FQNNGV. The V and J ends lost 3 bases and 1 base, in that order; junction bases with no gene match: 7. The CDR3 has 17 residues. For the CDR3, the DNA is TGTGCCAGCAGCTTTGGGCAGGGGGCCGGGAACACCGGGGAGCTGTTTTTT. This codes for CASSFGQGAGNTGELFF.

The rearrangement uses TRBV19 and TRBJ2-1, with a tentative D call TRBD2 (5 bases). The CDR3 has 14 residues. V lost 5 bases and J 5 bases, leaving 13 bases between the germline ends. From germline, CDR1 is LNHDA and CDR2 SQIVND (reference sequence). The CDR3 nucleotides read TGTGCCAGTAGTGTTCGGGGAACAGACAATGAGCAGTTCTTC. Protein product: CASSVRGTDNEQFF.

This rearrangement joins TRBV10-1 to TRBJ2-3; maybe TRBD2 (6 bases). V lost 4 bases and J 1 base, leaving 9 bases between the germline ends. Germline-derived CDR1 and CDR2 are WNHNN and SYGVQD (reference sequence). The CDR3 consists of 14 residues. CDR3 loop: CASSVGEGTDTQYF. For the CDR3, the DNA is TGCGCCAGCAGTGTAGGGGAGGGCACAGATACGCAGTATTTT.

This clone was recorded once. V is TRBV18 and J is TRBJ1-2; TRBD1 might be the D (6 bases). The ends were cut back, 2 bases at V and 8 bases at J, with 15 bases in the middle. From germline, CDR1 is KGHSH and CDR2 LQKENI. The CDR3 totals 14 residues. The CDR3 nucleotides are TGTGCCAGCTCACCAAGGGTAACAGGGAACGGCTACACCTTC. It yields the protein CASSPRVTGNGYTF.

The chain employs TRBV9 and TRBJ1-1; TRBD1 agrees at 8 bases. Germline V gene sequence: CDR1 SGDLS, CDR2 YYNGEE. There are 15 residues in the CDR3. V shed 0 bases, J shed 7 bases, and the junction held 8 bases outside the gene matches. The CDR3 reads CASSVVGQGQSEAFF. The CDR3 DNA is TGTGCCAGCAGCGTAGTAGGACAGGGCCAGAGTGAAGCTTTCTTT.

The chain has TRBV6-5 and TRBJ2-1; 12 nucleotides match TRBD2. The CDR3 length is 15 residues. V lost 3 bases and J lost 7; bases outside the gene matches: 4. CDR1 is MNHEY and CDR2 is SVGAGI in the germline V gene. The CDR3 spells CASSYTGTSGNEQFF. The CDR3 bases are TGTGCCAGCAGTTATACCGGGACTAGCGGGAATGAGCAGTTCTTC.

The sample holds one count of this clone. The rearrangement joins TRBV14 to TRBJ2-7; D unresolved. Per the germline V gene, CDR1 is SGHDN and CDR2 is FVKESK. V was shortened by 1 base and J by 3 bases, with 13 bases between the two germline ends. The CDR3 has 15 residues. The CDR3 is CASSQGRGQLYEQYF. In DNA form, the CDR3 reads TGTGCCAGCAGCCAAGGTCGCGGCCAGCTCTACGAGCAGTACTTC.

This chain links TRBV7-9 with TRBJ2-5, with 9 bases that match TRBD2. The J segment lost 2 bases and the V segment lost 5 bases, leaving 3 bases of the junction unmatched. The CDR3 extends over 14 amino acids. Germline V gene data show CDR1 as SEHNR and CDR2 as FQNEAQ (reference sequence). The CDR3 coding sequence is TGTGCCAGCAGCCTGACTAGCGGACAAGAGACCCAGTACTTC. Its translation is CASSLTSGQETQYF. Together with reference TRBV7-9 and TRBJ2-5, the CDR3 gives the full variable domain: DTGVSQNPRHKITKRGQNVTFRCDPISEHNRLYWYRQTLGQGPEFLTYFQNEAQLEKSRLLSDRFSAERPKGSFSTLEIQRTEQGDSAMYLCASSLTSGQETQYFGPGTRLLVL.

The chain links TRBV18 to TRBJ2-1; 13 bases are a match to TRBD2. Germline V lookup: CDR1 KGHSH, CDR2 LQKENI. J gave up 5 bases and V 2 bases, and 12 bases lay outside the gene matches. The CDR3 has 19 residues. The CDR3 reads CASSPTLSWTSGSDNEQFF. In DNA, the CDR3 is TGTGCCAGCTCACCAACCCTGAGCTGGACTAGCGGGAGCGACAATGAGCAGTTCTTC.

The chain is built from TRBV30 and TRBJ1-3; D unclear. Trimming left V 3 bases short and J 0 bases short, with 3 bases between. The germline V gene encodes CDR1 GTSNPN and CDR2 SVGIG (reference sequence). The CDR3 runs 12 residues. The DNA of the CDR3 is TGTGCCTGGAGGCTCTCTGGAAACACCATATATTTT. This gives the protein CAWRLSGNTIYF.